The 22 T cell receptor beta chains given below trace back to one sample, sequenced in a study of blood T cell repertoires in COVID-19. TCRdb's table, derived via immunoSEQ multiplex PCR, lists solely in-frame clones and lacks some. The sample lists 250,000 to 300,000 clones, roughly 90% occurring once. Sequencing was done on a sample of peripheral blood. The origin of the receptors is a woman in her twenties or thirties with COVID-19, enrolled during active disease.

The rearrangement uses TRBV27 and TRBJ1-6; no firm D call. There are 14 residues in the CDR3. V was trimmed by 5 bases and J by 4 bases, leaving 9 bases between them. Per the germline V gene, CDR1 is MNHEY and CDR2 is SMNVEV (reference sequence). The DNA for the CDR3 is TGTGCCAGCAGTCGGAGTGGGTATAATTCACCCCTCCACTTT. It encodes CASSRSGYNSPLHF.

The CDR3 DNA follows: TGTGCCAGCAGTCCAGGACAGCCACCCACAGATACGCAGTATTTT. Translation: CASSPGQPPTDTQYF. This chain links TRBV6-5 with TRBJ2-3; a possible D gene is TRBD1 (6 bases). Germline CDR1 MNHEY, CDR2 SVGAGI. This CDR3 comprises 15 residues. V lost 5 bases and J lost 2, with 14 bases in between.

The chain employs TRBV2 and TRBJ1-4; TRBD1 matches 7 bases. V lost 8 bases and J lost 4; bases outside the gene matches: 4. The CDR3 has 13 residues. Germline CDR1 and CDR2: SNHLY and FYNNEI. CDR3 DNA sequence: TGTGCCAGCCACAGGGGCCTTAATGAAAAACTGTTTTTT. This translates into CASHRGLNEKLFF. Based on the CDR3 plus reference TRBV2 and TRBJ1-4, the full variable domain is EPEVTQTPSHQVTQMGQEVILRCVPISNHLYFYWYRQILGQKVEFLVSFYNNEISEKSEIFDDQFSVERPDGSNFTLKIRSTKLEDSAMYFCASHRGLNEKLFFGSGTQLSVL.

The chain carries TRBV24-1 and TRBJ2-3, with 11 bases fitting TRBD1. The length of the CDR3 is 18 residues. V trimming: 4 bases; J trimming: 3 bases; junction bases outside the gene matches: 11. Germline CDR1 reads KGHDR; CDR2 reads SFDVKD. The CDR3 DNA is TGTGCCACCAGTGACACCGGGACAGGGGGTAAAGGGACAGATACGCAGTATTTT. Protein: CATSDTGTGGKGTDTQYF.

V is TRBV19 and J is TRBJ2-7, with 8 nucleotides matching TRBD1. Trimming took 5 bases from V and 4 from J; bases not matched to a gene: 10. CDR1 is LNHDA, CDR2 SQIVND, per germline (reference sequence). CDR3 length equals 15 residues. CDR3 loop: CASSSSGGASYEQYF. CDR3 coding DNA: TGTGCCAGTAGTTCTTCAGGGGGCGCGTCTTACGAGCAGTACTTC.

The chain is built from TRBV24-1 and TRBJ2-1, with 8 bases fitting TRBD1. The germline V gene encodes CDR1 KGHDR and CDR2 SFDVKD. CDR3 length: 16 amino acids. The trim removed 0 bases at V and 5 bases at J, leaving 5 bases unmatched. CDR3 nucleotide sequence: TGTGCCACCAGTGATTTGAGGCAGGGGGCCCACAATGAGCAGTTCTTC. It translates to CATSDLRQGAHNEQFF.

CDR3 bases: TGTGCCAGCAGTCCCCCAGCGGGAAACACCGGGGAGCTGTTTTTT. This translates into CASSPPAGNTGELFF. This chain links TRBV7-3 with TRBJ2-2, with 7 bases aligning to TRBD2. The CDR3 extends over 15 amino acids. Trimming took 6 bases from V and 2 from J; bases not matched to a gene: 6. Germline CDR1 reads SGHTA; CDR2 reads FQGTGA.

This sequence joins TRBV10-3 and TRBJ2-5, with 8 bases aligning to TRBD2. Per the germline V gene, CDR1 is ENHRY and CDR2 is SYGVKD. V lost 0 bases and J lost 3; bases outside the gene matches: 3. CDR3 length equals 15 residues. CDR3 nucleotide sequence: TGTGCCATCAGTGAGTCCAGAGCGGGAGAAGAGACCCAGTACTTC. This translates into CAISESRAGEETQYF.

The chain links TRBV6-5 to TRBJ2-2; possibly TRBD1 for D (6 bases). Trimming pared 5 bases from V and 3 bases from J, leaving 13 bases between. This CDR3 spans 15 amino acids. Germline loops: CDR1 MNHEY, CDR2 SVGAGI. The CDR3 sequence: CASSRQDWDTGELFF. The CDR3 DNA reads as TGTGCCAGCAGTAGACAGGATTGGGACACCGGGGAGCTGTTTTTT.

This chain uses TRBV24-1 with TRBJ1-1; a possible D gene is TRBD1 (5 bases). V was shortened by 2 bases and J by 0 bases, with 9 bases between the two germline ends. The germline V gene encodes CDR1 KGHDR and CDR2 SFDVKD. This CDR3 spans 15 amino acids. CDR3 bases: TGTGCCACCAGTGATTGGCAGGGATTGAACACTGAAGCTTTCTTT. Translating gives CATSDWQGLNTEAFF.

The chain carries TRBV29-1 and TRBJ2-2; 12 bases fit TRBD1. This CDR3 comprises 18 residues. From germline, CDR1 is SQVTM and CDR2 ANQGSEA. With V trimmed by 3 bases and J by 3 bases, 11 bases remained unmatched. The DNA of the CDR3 is TGCAGCGTTGATCCCGGGACAGGGGGCGTCGGGTACACCGGGGAGCTGTTTTTT. It is translated as CSVDPGTGGVGYTGELFF.

This clone has more than one count but fewer than ten. The rearrangement links TRBV19 to TRBJ2-3; 9 positions match TRBD2. CDR1 and CDR2 (germline): LNHDA, SQIVND (reference sequence). The CDR3 spans 20 residues. With 5 bases clipped from V and 0 bases from J, the junction kept 18 bases outside the gene matches. The CDR3 loop is CASSGPREAGGHPSTDTQYF. The CDR3 DNA follows: TGTGCCAGTAGTGGTCCTAGGGAAGCGGGAGGACATCCGAGCACAGATACGCAGTATTTT.

This clone has only one observation. V usage is TRBV7-9 and J usage is TRBJ1-1; no reliable D call. V was trimmed by 5 bases and J by 0 bases, leaving 16 bases between them. Germline-derived CDR1 and CDR2 are SEHNR and FQNEAQ (reference sequence). This CDR3 is 16 amino acids long. The CDR3, as DNA: TGTGCCAGCAGCCCCCCGATACGGGTCATGAACACTGAAGCTTTCTTT. Translated, it gives CASSPPIRVMNTEAFF. The entire variable domain, with the rest obtained from reference TRBV7-9 and TRBJ1-1, is as follows: DTGVSQNPRHKITKRGQNVTFRCDPISEHNRLYWYRQTLGQGPEFLTYFQNEAQLEKSRLLSDRFSAERPKGSFSTLEIQRTEQGDSAMYLCASSPPIRVMNTEAFFGQGTRLTVV.

This chain links TRBV20-1 with TRBJ1-6; TRBD1 aligns across 9 bases. This CDR3 has 17 residues. The V segment lost 6 bases and the J segment 1 base; nucleotides outside the gene matches: 10. The V gene's germline CDR1 is DFQATT and CDR2 SNEGSKA (reference sequence). The CDR3 loop is CSASSGQGFSYNSPLHF. CDR3 nucleotides: TGCAGTGCGAGTTCCGGACAGGGGTTTTCCTATAATTCACCCCTCCACTTT.

The V call is TRBV5-1, the J call TRBJ1-1; the match to TRBD1 covers 12 bases. Germline V lookup: CDR1 SGHRS, CDR2 YFSETQ. This CDR3 contains 16 residues. V lost 4 bases and J lost 1; bases outside the gene matches: 5. The CDR3, as DNA: TGCGCCAGCAGCCCCGGGACAGGGGGCAGGAACACTGAAGCTTTCTTT. Protein sequence: CASSPGTGGRNTEAFF.

In its sample, this clone was seen once. V and J are TRBV11-2 and TRBJ2-1, with a tentative D call TRBD1 (6 bases). This CDR3 spans 17 amino acids. Looked up from germline, CDR1 is SGHAT and CDR2 is FQNNGV. The V end lost 2 bases, the J end lost 0 bases, and 14 bases lay between the germline ends. This chain's CDR3 is CASSLNRATSSYNEQFF. CDR3 DNA sequence: TGTGCCAGCAGCTTAAACAGGGCCACAAGCTCCTACAATGAGCAGTTCTTC. The complete variable domain, with remaining parts taken from reference TRBV11-2 and TRBJ2-1, reads EAGVAQSPRYKIIEKRQSVAFWCNPISGHATLYWYQQILGQGPKLLIQFQNNGVVDDSQLPKDRFSAERLKGVDSTLKIQPAKLEDSAVYLCASSLNRATSSYNEQFFGPGTRLTVL.

To note about this clone: An end of the junction differs from the germline gene, which may be a read error. V is TRBV28 and J is TRBJ2-6; 8 bases are shared with TRBD1. The CDR3 contains 16 residues. From germline, CDR1 is MDHEN and CDR2 SYDVKM. This CDR3 reads CASIQAGGSRANVLTF. The CDR3 DNA reads as TGTGCCAGCATTCAGGCAGGGGGCTCTAGGGCCAACGTCCTGACTTTC.

V is TRBV28 and J is TRBJ2-5; 11 positions agree with TRBD2. This CDR3 spans 15 amino acids. The V and J ends lost 7 bases and 4 bases, in that order; junction bases with no gene match: 8. CDR1 is MDHEN, CDR2 SYDVKM, per germline. The CDR3 nucleotides are TGTGCCAGCAAAATAGCGGGAGGGCCGCGAGAGACCCAGTACTTC. This codes for CASKIAGGPRETQYF.

V is TRBV9 and J is TRBJ2-1, with TRBD2 matching over 10 bases. V lost 0 bases to trimming and J lost 0 bases; unmatched junction nucleotides: 6. This CDR3 spans 18 amino acids. Germline lookup yields CDR1 SGDLS and CDR2 YYNGEE. The CDR3 DNA reads TGTGCCAGCAGCGTAGCGCCTAGCGGGAGTAGCTCCTACAATGAGCAGTTCTTC. Its protein product is CASSVAPSGSSSYNEQFF. Drawing the rest from reference TRBV9 and TRBJ2-1, the complete variable domain is DSGVTQTPKHLITATGQRVTLRCSPRSGDLSVYWYQQSLDQGLQFLIQYYNGEERAKGNILERFSAQQFPDLHSELNLSSLELGDSALYFCASSVAPSGSSSYNEQFFGPGTRLTVL.

The chain recombines TRBV3-1 (or the pseudogene TRBV3-2) with TRBJ2-7; a possible D gene is TRBD1 (5 bases). The ends were cut back, 0 bases at V and 4 bases at J, with 13 bases in the middle. CDR3 length: 15 amino acids. From germline, CDR1 is LGHDT and CDR2 YNNKEL (reference sequence). The CDR3 loop reads CASSQDTDSGYEQYF. The CDR3 DNA sequence: TGTGCCAGCAGCCAAGATACTGATTCAGGGTACGAGCAGTACTTC.

J is TRBJ2-7 and V is TRBV27; a weak D match, TRBD2 (5 bases). V was clipped by 0 bases and J by 3 bases, with 9 bases between them. Germline V gene data show CDR1 as MNHEY and CDR2 as SMNVEV (reference sequence). The CDR3 has 14 residues. In nucleotides, the CDR3 is TGTGCCAGCAGTTTATCGAGCGGAATCTACGAGCAGTACTTC. Translated: CASSLSSGIYEQYF.

V and J are TRBV19 and TRBJ2-2; TRBD1 might be the D (5 bases). The CDR3 is made up of 13 amino acids. V lost 7 bases, J lost 4 bases, and 10 bases lay in between. Germline V gene sequence: CDR1 LNHDA, CDR2 SQIVND (reference sequence). The CDR3 nucleotides are TGTGCCAGTAAAGGGGTGTCCACCGGGGAGCTGTTTTTT. Encoded protein: CASKGVSTGELFF.